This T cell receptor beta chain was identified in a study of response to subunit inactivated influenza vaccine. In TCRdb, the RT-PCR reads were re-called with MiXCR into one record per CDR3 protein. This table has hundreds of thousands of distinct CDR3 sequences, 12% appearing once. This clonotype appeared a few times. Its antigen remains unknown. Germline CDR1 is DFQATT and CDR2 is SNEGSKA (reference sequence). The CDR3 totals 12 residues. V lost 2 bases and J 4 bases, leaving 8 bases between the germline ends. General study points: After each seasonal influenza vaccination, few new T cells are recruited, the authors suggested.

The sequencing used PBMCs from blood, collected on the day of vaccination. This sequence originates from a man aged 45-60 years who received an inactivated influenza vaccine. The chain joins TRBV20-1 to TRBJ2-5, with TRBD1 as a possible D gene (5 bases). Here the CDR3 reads CSARRGRETQYF. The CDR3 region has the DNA TGCAGTGCTAGAAGGGGTCGAGAGACCCAGTACTTC.